This T cell receptor (beta chain) was profiled in a study of CD8 T cell repertoires and HIV-1 epitope variants. The CDR3 sequence is 14 residues long. V lost 2 bases to trimming and J lost 6 bases; unmatched junction nucleotides: 3. Per germline, CDR1 MDHEN and CDR2 SYDVKM. As to this clone: Antigen specificity is unknown.

Sequencing used immunoSEQ multiplex PCR; TCRdb keeps in-frame clones, though not all of them. The profile shows more than 6,500 clones, roughly two thirds of them singletons. The sequencing input was cultured CD8+ T cells derived from PBMCs. V gene TRBV28 combines with J gene TRBJ2-4; 8 positions match TRBD2. The sequence derives from a male donor with HIV. Here the CDR3 reads CASSLGLAGNIQYF. CDR3 nucleotides: TGTGCCAGCAGTTTAGGGCTAGCGGGAAACATTCAGTACTTC.